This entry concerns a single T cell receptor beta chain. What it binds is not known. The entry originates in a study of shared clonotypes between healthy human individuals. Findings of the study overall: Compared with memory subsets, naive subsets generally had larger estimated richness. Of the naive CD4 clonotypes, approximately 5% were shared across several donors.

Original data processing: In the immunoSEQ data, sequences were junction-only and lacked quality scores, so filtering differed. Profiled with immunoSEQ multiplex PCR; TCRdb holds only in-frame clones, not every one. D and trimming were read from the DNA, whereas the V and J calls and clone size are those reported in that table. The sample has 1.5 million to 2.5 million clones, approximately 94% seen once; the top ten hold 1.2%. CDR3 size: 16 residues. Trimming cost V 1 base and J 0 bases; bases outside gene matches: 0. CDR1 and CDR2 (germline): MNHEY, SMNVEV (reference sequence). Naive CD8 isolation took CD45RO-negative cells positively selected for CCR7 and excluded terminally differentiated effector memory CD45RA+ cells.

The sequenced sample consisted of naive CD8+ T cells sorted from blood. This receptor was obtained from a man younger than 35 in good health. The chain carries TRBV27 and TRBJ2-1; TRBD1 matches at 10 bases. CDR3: CASSLWTGGSYNEQFF. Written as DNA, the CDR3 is TGTGCCAGCAGTTTATGGACAGGGGGCTCCTACAATGAGCAGTTCTTC.